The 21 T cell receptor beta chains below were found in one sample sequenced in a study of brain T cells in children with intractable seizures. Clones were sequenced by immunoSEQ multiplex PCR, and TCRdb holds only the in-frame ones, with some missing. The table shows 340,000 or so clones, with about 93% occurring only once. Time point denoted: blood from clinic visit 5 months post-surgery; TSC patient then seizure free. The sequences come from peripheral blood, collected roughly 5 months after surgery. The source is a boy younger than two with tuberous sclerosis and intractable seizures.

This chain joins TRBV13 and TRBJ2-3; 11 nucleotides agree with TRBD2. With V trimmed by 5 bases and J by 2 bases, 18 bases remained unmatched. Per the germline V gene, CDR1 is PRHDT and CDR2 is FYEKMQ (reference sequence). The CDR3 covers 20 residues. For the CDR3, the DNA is TGTGCCAGCAGCCCATCCTTGATGACTAGCGGGGCAACTTTCACAGATACGCAGTATTTT. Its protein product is CASSPSLMTSGATFTDTQYF.

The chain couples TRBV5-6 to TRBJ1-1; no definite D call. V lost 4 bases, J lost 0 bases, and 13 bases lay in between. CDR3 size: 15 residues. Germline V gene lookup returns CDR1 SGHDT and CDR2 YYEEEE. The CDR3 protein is CASSLEAVMNTEAFF. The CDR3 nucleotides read TGTGCCAGCAGCCTCGAGGCCGTCATGAACACTGAAGCTTTCTTT.

The DNA of the CDR3 is TGTGCCTGGGACGGGGGGGCCCGATACAATGAGCAGTTCTTC. It is translated as CAWDGGARYNEQFF. The V gene is TRBV30, the J gene TRBJ2-1, with TRBD2 identical over 8 bases. The CDR3 consists of 14 residues. Germline CDR1 reads GTSNPN; CDR2 reads SVGIG (reference sequence). The junction had 7 bases not matched to a gene; V was cut back by 5 bases and J by 4 bases.

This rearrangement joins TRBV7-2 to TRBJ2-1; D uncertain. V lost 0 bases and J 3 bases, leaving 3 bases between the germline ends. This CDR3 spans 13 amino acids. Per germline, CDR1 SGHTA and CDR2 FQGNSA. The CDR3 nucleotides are TGTGCCAGCAGCTTAGCGAGCTACAATGAGCAGTTCTTC. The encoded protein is CASSLASYNEQFF.

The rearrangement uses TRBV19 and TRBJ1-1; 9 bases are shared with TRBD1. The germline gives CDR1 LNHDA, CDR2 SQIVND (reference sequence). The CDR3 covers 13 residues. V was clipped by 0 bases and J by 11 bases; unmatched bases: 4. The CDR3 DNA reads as TGTGCCAGTAGTATAGATCTGACAGGGGGGGCTTTCTTT. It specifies CASSIDLTGGAFF.

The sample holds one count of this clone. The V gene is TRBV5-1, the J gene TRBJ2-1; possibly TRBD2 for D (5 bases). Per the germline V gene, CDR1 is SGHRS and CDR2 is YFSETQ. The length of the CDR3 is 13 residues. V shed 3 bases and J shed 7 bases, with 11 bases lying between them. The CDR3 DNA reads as TGCGCCAGCAGCTCCCTAGCTAAAAATGAGCAGTTCTTC. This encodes CASSSLAKNEQFF.

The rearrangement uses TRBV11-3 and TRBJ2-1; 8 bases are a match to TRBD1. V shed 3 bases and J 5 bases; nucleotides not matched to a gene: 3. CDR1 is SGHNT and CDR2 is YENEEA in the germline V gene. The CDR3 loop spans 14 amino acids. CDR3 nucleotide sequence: TGTGCCAGCAGCTTTAGGGGACAGGACAATGAGCAGTTCTTC. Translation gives CASSFRGQDNEQFF.

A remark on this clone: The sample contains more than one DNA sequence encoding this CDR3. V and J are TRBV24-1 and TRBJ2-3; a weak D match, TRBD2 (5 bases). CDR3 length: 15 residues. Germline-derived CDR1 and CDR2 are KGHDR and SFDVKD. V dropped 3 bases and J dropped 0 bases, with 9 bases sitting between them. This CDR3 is CATSDLSVSTDTQYF. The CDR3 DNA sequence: TGTGCCACCAGTGATCTTAGCGTGAGCACAGATACGCAGTATTTT.

This chain's CDR3 is CSVVEARPLAKNIQYF. CDR3 nucleotide sequence: TGCAGCGTTGTCGAGGCTCGGCCGTTAGCCAAAAACATTCAGTACTTC. V is TRBV29-1 and J is TRBJ2-4; D gene uncertain. The CDR3 is 16 residues long. V lost 4 bases to trimming and J lost 0 bases, with 16 bases between them. Germline V gives CDR1 SQVTM, CDR2 ANQGSEA.

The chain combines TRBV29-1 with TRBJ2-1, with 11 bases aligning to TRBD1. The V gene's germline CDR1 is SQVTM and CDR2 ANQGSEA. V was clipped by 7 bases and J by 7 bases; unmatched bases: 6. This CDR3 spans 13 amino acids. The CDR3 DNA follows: TGCAGCGCCGTGGACAGGGGGCTTAATGAGCAGTTCTTC. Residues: CSAVDRGLNEQFF.

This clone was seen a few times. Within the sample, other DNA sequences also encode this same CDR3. The CDR3 here is CASSRTGGNQPQHF. The CDR3 coding sequence is TGTGCCAGCAGCCGGACAGGGGGAAATCAGCCCCAGCATTTT. The chain links TRBV6-5 to TRBJ1-5, with TRBD1 matching 10 bases. The CDR3 loop spans 14 amino acids. V gave up 6 bases and J gave up 4 bases; unmatched junction bases: 3. The germline gives CDR1 MNHEY, CDR2 SVGAGI.

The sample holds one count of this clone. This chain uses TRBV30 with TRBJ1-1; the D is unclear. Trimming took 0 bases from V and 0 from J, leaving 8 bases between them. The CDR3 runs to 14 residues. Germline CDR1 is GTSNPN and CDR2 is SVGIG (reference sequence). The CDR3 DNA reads TGTGCCTGGAGTGTACAACCGATGAACACTGAAGCTTTCTTT. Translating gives CAWSVQPMNTEAFF.

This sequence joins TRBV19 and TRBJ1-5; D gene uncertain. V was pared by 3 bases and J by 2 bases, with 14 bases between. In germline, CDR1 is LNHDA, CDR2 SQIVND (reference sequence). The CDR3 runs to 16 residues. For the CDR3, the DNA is TGTGCCAGTAGTATTTTCGGAGAATGGGGCAATCAGCCCCAGCATTTT. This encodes CASSIFGEWGNQPQHF.

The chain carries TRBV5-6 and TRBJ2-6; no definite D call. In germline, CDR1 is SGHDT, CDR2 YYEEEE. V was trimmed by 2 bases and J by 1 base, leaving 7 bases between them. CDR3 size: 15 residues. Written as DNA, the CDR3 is TGTGCCAGCAGCTTAACGGAGTCTGGGGCCAACGTCCTGACTTTC. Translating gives CASSLTESGANVLTF. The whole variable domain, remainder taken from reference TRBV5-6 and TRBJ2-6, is DAGVTQSPTHLIKTRGQQVTLRCSPKSGHDTVSWYQQALGQGPQFIFQYYEEEERQRGNFPDRFSGHQFPNYSSELNVNALLLGDSALYLCASSLTESGANVLTFGAGSRLTVL.

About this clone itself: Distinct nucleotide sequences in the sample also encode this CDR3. The CDR3 DNA is TGTGCCAGCAGTTTCCGCGCTGGGGAGCTGTTTTTT. The encoded protein is CASSFRAGELFF. V and J are TRBV12-3 or TRBV12-4 and TRBJ2-2; D uncertain. V was clipped by 3 bases and J by 8 bases, with 7 bases between them. The CDR3 spans 12 residues.

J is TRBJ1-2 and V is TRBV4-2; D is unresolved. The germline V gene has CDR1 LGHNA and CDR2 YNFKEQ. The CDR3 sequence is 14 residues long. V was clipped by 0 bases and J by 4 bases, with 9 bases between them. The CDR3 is CASSQDQELYGYTF. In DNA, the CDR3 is TGTGCCAGCAGCCAAGATCAGGAGCTCTATGGCTACACCTTC.

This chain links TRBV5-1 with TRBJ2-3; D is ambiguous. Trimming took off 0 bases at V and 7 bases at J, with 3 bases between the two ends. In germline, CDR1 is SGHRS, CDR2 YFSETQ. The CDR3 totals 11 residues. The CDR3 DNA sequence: TGCGCCAGCAGCTTGGAATATACGCAGTATTTT. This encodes CASSLEYTQYF.

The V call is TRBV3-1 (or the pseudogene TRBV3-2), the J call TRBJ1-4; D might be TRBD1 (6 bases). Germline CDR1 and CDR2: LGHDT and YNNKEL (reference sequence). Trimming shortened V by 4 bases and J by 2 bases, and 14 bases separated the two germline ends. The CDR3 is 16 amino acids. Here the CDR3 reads CASSPQGLSTNEKLFF. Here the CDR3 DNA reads TGTGCCAGCAGCCCGCAGGGGCTATCGACTAATGAAAAACTGTTTTTT.

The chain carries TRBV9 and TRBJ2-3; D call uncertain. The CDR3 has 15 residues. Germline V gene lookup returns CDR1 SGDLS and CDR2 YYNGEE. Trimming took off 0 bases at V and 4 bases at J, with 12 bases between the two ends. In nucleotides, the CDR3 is TGTGCCAGCAGCGTAGCCGGAAGGGAAGCAGATACGCAGTATTTT. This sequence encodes CASSVAGREADTQYF.

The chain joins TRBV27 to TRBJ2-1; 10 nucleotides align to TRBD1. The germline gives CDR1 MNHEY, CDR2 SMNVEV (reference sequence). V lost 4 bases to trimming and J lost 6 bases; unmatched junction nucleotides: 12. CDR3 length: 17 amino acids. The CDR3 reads CASSSSQRQGAPNEQFF. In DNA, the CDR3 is TGTGCCAGCAGTTCAAGTCAACGACAGGGGGCCCCCAATGAGCAGTTCTTC.

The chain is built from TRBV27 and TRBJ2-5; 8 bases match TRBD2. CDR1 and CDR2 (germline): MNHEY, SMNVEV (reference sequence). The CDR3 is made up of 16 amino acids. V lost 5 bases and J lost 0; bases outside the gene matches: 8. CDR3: CASSPGGGPYQETQYF. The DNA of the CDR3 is TGTGCCAGCAGTCCGGGGGGGGGCCCGTACCAAGAGACCCAGTACTTC.